Following are 2 T cell receptor beta chains from one sample sequenced in a study of blood T cell repertoires in COVID-19. Only in-frame clones appear in the TCRdb table, and some are missing; sequencing was by immunoSEQ multiplex PCR. The table records over 60,000 clones, less than 95% of them present only once. The sequencing input was peripheral blood. The source of these receptors is a man in his fifties with COVID-19, enrolled during active disease.

This chain links TRBV10-3 with TRBJ2-5; a possible D gene is TRBD2 (7 bases). The length of the CDR3 is 15 residues. Germline CDR1 ENHRY, CDR2 SYGVKD. V dropped 9 bases and J dropped 2 bases, with 19 bases sitting between them. The CDR3 reads CAIGGGTTIQETQYF. The DNA of the CDR3 is TGTGCCATAGGGGGAGGGACTACCATTCAAGAGACCCAGTACTTC.

The table lists this clone with a few counts. The chain is built from TRBV20-1 and TRBJ1-2; 7 nucleotides line up with TRBD1. CDR1 and CDR2 from the germline V gene are DFQATT and SNEGSKA (reference sequence). This CDR3 is 16 amino acids long. Unmatched junction bases numbered 10, after V lost 3 bases and J lost 0 bases. The CDR3 reads CSASEQDRDPNYGYTF. DNA for the CDR3: TGCAGTGCTAGTGAACAAGACAGGGATCCTAACTATGGCTACACCTTC.